This T cell receptor beta chain was found in a study of blood T cell repertoires in COVID-19. Profiling relied on immunoSEQ multiplex PCR, and the TCRdb table lists in-frame clones only, not all of them. The table shows under 200,000 clones, with around four fifths occurring only once. This clone was picked up a small number of times. This CDR3 has 15 amino acids. V dropped 0 bases and J dropped 1 base, with 8 bases sitting between them. Looked up from germline, CDR1 is LGHNA and CDR2 is YNFKEQ. This clonotype originated in a woman in her 70s with COVID-19, enrolled during active disease. The chain has TRBV4-2 and TRBJ2-3, with D unclear. The source material was peripheral blood. The CDR3 DNA reads as TGTGCCAGCAGCCAAGATCGGCTAGGCACAGATACGCAGTATTTT. Amino acid sequence: CASSQDRLGTDTQYF.